This T cell receptor (beta chain) was found in a study of vaccination effects on CD4 cells after COVID-19. Points from the study as a whole: New vaccine-induced clones dominated post-vaccine spike-reactive clones in convalescents.

TCRdb's copy holds only in-frame clones and misses some; the assay was immunoSEQ multiplex PCR. The data show roughly 30,000 clones, with 55% to 75% seen just once and about 29% held by the top ten. This clone was observed a few times. What it recognizes is unknown. The CDR3 loop spans 13 amino acids. J gave up 2 bases and V 6 bases, and 3 bases lay outside the gene matches. In germline, CDR1 is MNHEY, CDR2 SVGAGI. In the ViraFEST assay, antigen-specific CD4+ clonotypes were identified by expansion after peptide-pool stimulation. Culturing for nine to ten days preceded CD4+ T cell isolation. The person had a PCR-confirmed SARS-CoV-2 infection during March to December 2020.

The chain is built from TRBV6-5 and TRBJ1-2; TRBD1 agrees at 7 bases. The sequences come from CD4+ T cells from PBMCs cultured with a peptide pool, collected before COVID-19 vaccination. The sequence derives from a human donor who had a prior SARS-CoV-2 infection. CDR3 coding DNA: TGTGCCAGCAGAAGGGACAGCAACTATGGCTACACCTTC. Translated: CASRRDSNYGYTF.